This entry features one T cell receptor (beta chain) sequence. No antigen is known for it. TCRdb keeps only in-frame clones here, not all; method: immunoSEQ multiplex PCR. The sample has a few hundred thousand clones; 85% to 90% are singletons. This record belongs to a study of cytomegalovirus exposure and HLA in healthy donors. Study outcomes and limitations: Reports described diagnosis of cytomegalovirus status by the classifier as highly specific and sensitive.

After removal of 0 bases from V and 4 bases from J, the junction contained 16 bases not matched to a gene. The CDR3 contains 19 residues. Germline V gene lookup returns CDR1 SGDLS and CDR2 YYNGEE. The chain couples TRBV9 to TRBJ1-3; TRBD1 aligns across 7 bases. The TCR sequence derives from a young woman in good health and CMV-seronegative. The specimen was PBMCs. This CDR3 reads CASSVGSMETGSLGNTIYF. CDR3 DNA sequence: TGTGCCAGCAGCGTAGGCAGCATGGAGACAGGGTCACTCGGAAACACCATATATTTT.